Below, one TCR beta chain is given with its context. The data belong to a study of cytomegalovirus exposure and HLA in healthy donors. The V gene end was trimmed by 5 bases and the J gene end by 3 bases; junction bases not matched to a gene: 13. Germline loops: CDR1 SGHAT, CDR2 FQNNGV. This CDR3 has 16 residues. 60 Vbeta and 13 Jbeta primers were used in PCR. The method was immunoSEQ multiplex PCR; TCRdb's version includes in-frame clones alone and lacks a portion of them. The data contain 100,000 to 150,000 clones, 73% of them singletons. This TCR derives from a middle-aged woman in good health and CMV-seropositive. The specimen was PBMCs. The gene calls are TRBV11-2 and TRBJ2-7; 7 bases align to TRBD1. CDR3 coding DNA: TGTGCCAGCAGCAGAGGGGGCCTGACAGAGAGCTACGAGCAGTACTTC. This translates into CASSRGGLTESYEQYF.